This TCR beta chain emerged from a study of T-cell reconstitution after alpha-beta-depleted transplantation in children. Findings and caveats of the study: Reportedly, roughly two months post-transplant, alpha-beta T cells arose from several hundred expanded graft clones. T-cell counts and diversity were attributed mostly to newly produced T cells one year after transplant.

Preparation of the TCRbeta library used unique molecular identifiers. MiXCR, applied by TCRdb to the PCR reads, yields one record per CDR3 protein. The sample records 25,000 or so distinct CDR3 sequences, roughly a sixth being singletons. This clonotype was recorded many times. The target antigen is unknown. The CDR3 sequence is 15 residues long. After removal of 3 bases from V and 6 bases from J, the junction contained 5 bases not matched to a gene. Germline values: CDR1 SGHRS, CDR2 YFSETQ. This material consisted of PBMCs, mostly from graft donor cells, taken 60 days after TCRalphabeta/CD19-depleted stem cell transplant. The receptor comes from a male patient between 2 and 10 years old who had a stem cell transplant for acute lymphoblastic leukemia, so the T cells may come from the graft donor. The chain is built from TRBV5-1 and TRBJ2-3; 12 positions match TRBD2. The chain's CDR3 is CASSSKGTSGDTQYF. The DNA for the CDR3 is TGCGCCAGCAGCTCCAAAGGGACTAGCGGGGATACGCAGTATTTT.